These 7 T cell receptor beta chains share one sample of origin, sequenced in a study of T cell responses to AZD1222 COVID-19 vaccine. Clones were sequenced by immunoSEQ multiplex PCR, and TCRdb holds only the in-frame ones, with some missing. The sample carries 100,000 to 150,000 clones, approximately 93% recorded once. The source was peripheral blood, collected on day 0 of AZD1222 vaccination. The source is an adult in good health.

The genes are TRBV13 and TRBJ2-3, with D possibly being TRBD2 (6 bases). Germline assignment: CDR1 PRHDT and CDR2 FYEKMQ (reference sequence). The CDR3 has 16 amino acids. Trimming took off 8 bases at V and 6 bases at J, with 24 bases between the two ends. The CDR3 protein is CASGSSGSLGFDTQYF. Here the CDR3 DNA reads TGTGCCAGCGGCTCCTCCGGGAGTCTTGGTTTCGATACGCAGTATTTT.

The V and J genes are TRBV5-1 and TRBJ2-7; 13 bases fit TRBD2. The CDR3 length is 15 residues. Germline lookup yields CDR1 SGHRS and CDR2 YFSETQ. V lost 4 bases and J lost 4; bases outside the gene matches: 5. CDR3 nucleotide sequence: TGCGCCAGCAGCCGCGGGACTAGCGGGGCGTACGAGCAGTACTTC. Translating gives CASSRGTSGAYEQYF.

This sequence joins TRBV5-1 and TRBJ2-7; D is unresolved. This CDR3 spans 13 amino acids. The ends were cut back, 1 base at V and 5 bases at J, with 10 bases in the middle. Per the germline V gene, CDR1 is SGHRS and CDR2 is YFSETQ. CDR3 loop: CASSLRWSDEQYF. The CDR3, as DNA: TGCGCCAGCAGCTTGCGATGGAGCGACGAGCAGTACTTC.

This chain connects TRBV7-6 to TRBJ2-7; 9 bases map to TRBD2. The ends lost 4 bases at V and 4 bases at J; junction bases unmatched: 14. The CDR3 totals 17 residues. In germline, CDR1 is SGHVS, CDR2 FNYEAQ. The CDR3 loop is CASSSSGGQEIGYEQYF. The CDR3 DNA is TGTGCCAGCAGCTCGAGCGGGGGGCAGGAGATTGGGTACGAGCAGTACTTC.

This chain connects TRBV4-3 to TRBJ1-1; D is perhaps TRBD1 (5 bases). V gave up 4 bases and J gave up 3 bases, with 9 bases separating them. This CDR3 contains 13 residues. CDR1 and CDR2 from the germline V gene are LGHNA and YSLEER. CDR3 DNA sequence: TGCGCCAGCAGCCGAGGACAATACACTGAAGCTTTCTTT. It translates to CASSRGQYTEAFF.

The chain combines TRBV19 with TRBJ1-4, with D maybe TRBD1 (5 bases). Germline V lookup: CDR1 LNHDA, CDR2 SQIVND (reference sequence). This CDR3 comprises 15 residues. Between the trimmed V and J ends, which lost 3 bases and 7 bases, there was a span of 15 bases. The CDR3 sequence: CASSIKAGIPEKLFF. CDR3 in DNA: TGTGCCAGTAGTATTAAGGCAGGGATTCCTGAAAAACTGTTTTTT.

The rearrangement links TRBV19 to TRBJ1-2, with 8 bases lining up with TRBD1. CDR3 size: 15 residues. The germline V gene has CDR1 LNHDA and CDR2 SQIVND (reference sequence). The ends lost 4 bases at V and 2 bases at J; junction bases unmatched: 6. For the CDR3, the DNA is TGTGCCAGTAGTACCGGGACAGGTCCGAACTATGGCTACACCTTC. Amino acids: CASSTGTGPNYGYTF.